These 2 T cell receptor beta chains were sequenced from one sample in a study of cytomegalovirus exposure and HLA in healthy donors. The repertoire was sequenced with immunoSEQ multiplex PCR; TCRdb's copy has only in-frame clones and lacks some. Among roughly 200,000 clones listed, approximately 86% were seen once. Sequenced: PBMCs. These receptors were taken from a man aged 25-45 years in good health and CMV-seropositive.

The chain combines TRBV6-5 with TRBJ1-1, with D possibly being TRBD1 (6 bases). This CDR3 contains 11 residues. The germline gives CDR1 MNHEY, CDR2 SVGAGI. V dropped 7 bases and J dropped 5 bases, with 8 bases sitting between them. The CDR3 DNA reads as TGTGCCAGCACTAGGGGGACTGAAGCTTTCTTT. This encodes CASTRGTEAFF.

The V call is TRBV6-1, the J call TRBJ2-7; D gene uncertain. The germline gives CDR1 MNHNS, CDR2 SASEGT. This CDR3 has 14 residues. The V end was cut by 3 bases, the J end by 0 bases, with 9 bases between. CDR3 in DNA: TGTGCCAGCAGTGATGGTCGGCTCTCCTACGAGCAGTACTTC. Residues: CASSDGRLSYEQYF.